This T cell receptor beta chain was sequenced in a study of CD8 T cells in Susac syndrome. Study-wide results and caveats: The CD4+ T cell repertoires in Susac syndrome did not show any clonal expansion.

The CDR3 is 18 residues long. CDR1 and CDR2 (germline): LNHNV, YYDKDF (reference sequence). The V and J ends lost 0 bases and 5 bases respectively, with 22 bases between them. TCR beta sequences were obtained from blood CD8+ and CD4+ T cells. In the case of this clonotype: What it binds is unknown.

Random hexamers served to reverse transcribe roughly 0.45 to 1 ug RNA. An immunoSEQ multiplex PCR amplified TCR beta CDR3 over 54 Vbeta and 13 Jbeta. MiXCR was run by TCRdb on the immunoSEQ multiplex PCR reads, yielding one entry per CDR3 protein. Among some 190,000 distinct CDR3 sequences listed, over 90% were seen once. The sequenced sample consisted of CD4+ T cells from PBMCs. This TCR derives from a human donor with Susac syndrome. The J gene is TRBJ2-5, the V gene TRBV15; no definite D call. The CDR3 spells CATSRDPKRPSLQETQYF. CDR3 DNA sequence: TGTGCCACCAGCAGAGATCCCAAACGACCCTCTCTCCAGGAGACCCAGTACTTC. The full variable domain, in which reference TRBV15 and TRBJ2-5 provide the parts outside the CDR3, is DAMVIQNPRYQVTQFGKPVTLSCSQTLNHNVMYWYQQKSSQAPKLLFHYYDKDFNNEADTPDNFQSRRPNTSFCFLDIRSPGLGDTAMYLCATSRDPKRPSLQETQYFGPGTRLLVL.